The 21 T cell receptor beta chains below were found in one sample sequenced in a study of blood T cell repertoires in COVID-19. The table came from immunoSEQ multiplex PCR; TCRdb's copy has only in-frame clones and leaves some out. The data hold some 120,000 clones, with 75% to 85% observed a single time. The sample consisted of peripheral blood. The receptors shown here come from a man older than 75 with acute or convalescent COVID-19.

As concerns this clone: A read error may explain this, as a much larger clone is one base away. The chain uses TRBV7-8 and TRBJ1-1; D is undetermined. Trimming left V 1 base short and J 1 base short, with 4 bases between. The germline V gene encodes CDR1 SGHVS and CDR2 FQNEAQ. This CDR3 is built from 13 residues. The CDR3 coding sequence is TGTGCCAGCAGCTTAGGACAGAACACTGAAGCTTTCTTT. This gives the protein CASSLGQNTEAFF.

The chain joins TRBV30 to TRBJ2-2; 7 bases fit TRBD1. The CDR3 has 14 amino acids. Germline loops: CDR1 GTSNPN, CDR2 SVGIG (reference sequence). The trim removed 4 bases at V and 2 bases at J, leaving 4 bases unmatched. CDR3 region: CAWNSGGNTGELFF. The CDR3 bases are TGTGCCTGGAATTCAGGGGGAAACACCGGGGAGCTGTTTTTT.

The CDR3 nucleotides read TGCGCCAGCAGCCAATTACAGGGGGTCGATAGCTCTGGAAACACCATATATTTT. It codes for CASSQLQGVDSSGNTIYF. The chain links TRBV4-1 to TRBJ1-3, with TRBD1 matching 8 bases. Germline V gene data show CDR1 as MGHRA and CDR2 as YSYEKL. This CDR3 is 18 amino acids long. The trim removed 2 bases at V and 0 bases at J, leaving 9 bases unmatched.

This clone came up a few times. V is TRBV28 and J is TRBJ1-1, with a tentative D call TRBD1 (5 bases). Trimming left V 6 bases short and J 2 bases short, with 10 bases between. Germline V gene data show CDR1 as MDHEN and CDR2 as SYDVKM. There are 13 residues in the CDR3. The CDR3 region has the DNA TGTGCCAGCAGAAGGGACTTCAACACTGAAGCTTTCTTT. Translation: CASRRDFNTEAFF.

This chain joins TRBV28 and TRBJ1-1; D gene uncertain. The CDR3 consists of 12 residues. Germline CDR1 is MDHEN and CDR2 is SYDVKM. V lost 6 bases and J 4 bases, leaving 9 bases between the germline ends. The CDR3 sequence: CASRTPITEAFF. Here the CDR3 DNA reads TGTGCCAGCAGAACCCCTATCACTGAAGCTTTCTTT.

The gene calls are TRBV4-2 and TRBJ2-5; 9 bases agree with TRBD2. V trimming: 1 base; J trimming: 2 bases; junction bases outside the gene matches: 8. The CDR3 covers 17 residues. The V gene's germline CDR1 is LGHNA and CDR2 YNFKEQ. The CDR3 DNA sequence: TGTGCCAGCAGCCAAGGGACCGCGGGGGGGCTTCAAGAGACCCAGTACTTC. It encodes CASSQGTAGGLQETQYF.

This sequence joins TRBV2 and TRBJ2-5, with TRBD1 as a possible D gene (5 bases). With 5 bases removed from V and 1 base from J, the gap between germline ends came to 17 bases. This CDR3 spans 16 amino acids. From germline, CDR1 is SNHLY and CDR2 FYNNEI. CDR3 residues: CASSRRLGPLQETQYF. In DNA, the CDR3 is TGTGCCAGCAGTAGGAGACTGGGGCCCCTCCAAGAGACCCAGTACTTC.

The chain couples TRBV4-1 to TRBJ2-5; perhaps TRBD2 as D (7 bases). Between the trimmed V and J ends, which lost 5 bases and 1 base, there was a span of 8 bases. CDR3 length: 13 residues. Germline V gene sequence: CDR1 MGHRA, CDR2 YSYEKL. CDR3 amino acids: CASSAGAQETQYF. CDR3 nucleotide sequence: TGCGCCAGCAGCGCGGGGGCCCAAGAGACCCAGTACTTC.

The chain joins TRBV5-4 to TRBJ2-2; 9 nucleotides align to TRBD2. The CDR3 has 17 residues. After removal of 0 bases from V and 3 bases from J, the junction contained 6 bases not matched to a gene. The V gene's germline CDR1 is SGHNT and CDR2 YYREEE (reference sequence). The chain's CDR3 is CASSLGLKRGDTGELFF. In nucleotides, the CDR3 is TGTGCCAGCAGCTTGGGGTTAAAGCGGGGGGACACCGGGGAGCTGTTTTTT.

This rearrangement joins TRBV6-6 to TRBJ2-5, with TRBD1 matching over 11 bases. The CDR3 runs 14 residues. Trimming at V came to 7 bases and at J to 5 bases, leaving 6 bases not matched to a gene. Germline CDR1 and CDR2: MNHNY and SVGAGI (reference sequence). The DNA for the CDR3 is TGTGCCAGCAATGGACAGGGGGCAGTGGAGACCCAGTACTTC. Translation: CASNGQGAVETQYF.

J is TRBJ1-2 and V is TRBV27; weak D call: TRBD1 (6 bases). The germline V gene encodes CDR1 MNHEY and CDR2 SMNVEV (reference sequence). V lost 7 bases and J 7 bases, leaving 19 bases between the germline ends. The CDR3 length is 14 residues. In nucleotides, the CDR3 is TGTGCCAGCAAGAAAGTGCAGGGGCGGAGTGGCTACACCTTC. Protein product: CASKKVQGRSGYTF.

The chain carries TRBV10-1 and TRBJ2-7; no definite D call. V lost 2 bases, J lost 11 bases, and 19 bases lay in between. This CDR3 spans 14 amino acids. Germline CDR1 reads WNHNN; CDR2 reads SYGVQD (reference sequence). The CDR3 reads CASSEPFDGPAEYF. The CDR3 nucleotides are TGCGCCAGCAGTGAGCCCTTCGATGGCCCGGCGGAGTACTTC.

This chain joins TRBV3-1 (or the pseudogene TRBV3-2) and TRBJ2-3; 10 bases agree with TRBD2. V was clipped by 4 bases and J by 2 bases; unmatched bases: 3. Germline V gene data show CDR1 as LGHDT and CDR2 as YNNKEL (reference sequence). This CDR3 spans 15 amino acids. In DNA, the CDR3 is TGTGCCAGCAGCCTAGCGGGGGGTAACACAGATACGCAGTATTTT. It specifies CASSLAGGNTDTQYF.

The chain is built from TRBV5-1 and TRBJ1-1, with 10 bases matching TRBD1. The CDR3 sequence is 16 residues long. V lost 2 bases, J lost 6 bases, and 10 bases stayed unmatched. Germline-derived CDR1 and CDR2 are SGHRS and YFSETQ. CDR3 region: CASSFLGTGDSPEAFF. DNA for the CDR3: TGCGCCAGCAGCTTCCTCGGGACAGGGGATTCCCCTGAAGCTTTCTTT.

This chain links TRBV2 with TRBJ2-1; TRBD2 matches at 13 bases. The CDR3 sequence is 16 residues long. Trimming at V came to 0 bases and at J to 6 bases, leaving 2 bases not matched to a gene. Germline V gene data show CDR1 as SNHLY and CDR2 as FYNNEI. The CDR3 here is CASSEARLAGGNEQFF. CDR3 DNA sequence: TGTGCCAGCAGTGAAGCGCGACTAGCGGGGGGCAATGAGCAGTTCTTC.

This chain uses TRBV2 with TRBJ2-3, with D unresolved. The CDR3 is made up of 14 amino acids. Germline assignment: CDR1 SNHLY and CDR2 FYNNEI. Trimming cost V 2 bases and J 1 base, with 7 bases left between them. CDR3 sequence: CASSEYTRTDTQYF. For the CDR3, the DNA is TGTGCCAGCAGTGAATATACTCGCACAGATACGCAGTATTTT.

This chain joins TRBV6-5 and TRBJ1-1; tentatively, D is TRBD1 (6 bases). Trimming removed 0 bases from V and 1 base from J, with 12 bases in between. CDR3 length: 16 residues. Germline values: CDR1 MNHEY, CDR2 SVGAGI. DNA for the CDR3: TGTGCCAGCAGTTACTCGAGGCGGGGGCGGAACACTGAAGCTTTCTTT. Its translation: CASSYSRRGRNTEAFF.

The chain carries TRBV3-1 (or the pseudogene TRBV3-2) and TRBJ1-1; 8 positions agree with TRBD1. J gave up 3 bases and V 2 bases, and 2 bases lay outside the gene matches. The length of the CDR3 is 14 residues. Germline loops: CDR1 LGHDT, CDR2 YNNKEL (reference sequence). CDR3 sequence (DNA): TGTGCCAGCAGCCAAACGGACAGGGACACTGAAGCTTTCTTT. It encodes CASSQTDRDTEAFF.

The chain uses TRBV10-3 and TRBJ2-3; D remains ambiguous. The V gene lost 10 bases and the J gene lost 0 bases, with 8 bases spanning the gap. Germline lookup yields CDR1 ENHRY and CDR2 SYGVKD. The CDR3 covers 12 residues. The CDR3 DNA reads TGTGCCACCAGCCGGAGCACAGATACGCAGTATTTT. Translation: CATSRSTDTQYF.

The chain links TRBV5-6 to TRBJ2-4; D may be TRBD1 (5 bases). Trimming stripped 3 bases from V and 3 bases from J, with 16 bases between. The germline V gene encodes CDR1 SGHDT and CDR2 YYEEEE. The CDR3 totals 16 residues. CDR3 nucleotides: TGTGCCAGCAGCTCCCAGGGTTTTCTCGGCAAAAACATTCAGTACTTC. Its protein is CASSSQGFLGKNIQYF.

The genes are TRBV6-2 or TRBV6-3 and TRBJ2-5; TRBD1 agrees at 8 bases. The CDR3 contains 15 residues. The V gene end was trimmed by 5 bases and the J gene end by 2 bases; junction bases not matched to a gene: 7. Germline values: CDR1 MNHEY, CDR2 SVGEGT. CDR3 coding DNA: TGTGCCAGCAGTACCCGGACAGGGCAACAAGAGACCCAGTACTTC. Its translation: CASSTRTGQQETQYF.